This paragraph covers one TCR beta chain sequence. Here immunoSEQ multiplex PCR was the method, and the copy in TCRdb shows in-frame clones only, minus some. The table lists about 270,000 clones, roughly nine tenths of them singletons, with around 9.5% in the top ten. This specimen comes from a study of blood T cell repertoires in COVID-19. The overall study: In each case, the material was cDNA or gDNA derived from T cells, B-cell-depleted T cells, or PBMCs.

Specimen: peripheral blood. The sequence came from a man in his forties who had recovered from COVID-19.

The CDR3 DNA follows: TGCGCCAGCAGTGAGGACATCTCCGCGACCAAAGAGACCCAGTACTTC. Translated, it gives CASSEDISATKETQYF. This sequence joins TRBV5-1 and TRBJ2-5; D perhaps matches TRBD1 (5 bases). Germline V gene lookup returns CDR1 SGHRS and CDR2 YFSETQ. V lost 5 bases and J lost 3, with 20 bases in between. The CDR3 length is 16 residues.